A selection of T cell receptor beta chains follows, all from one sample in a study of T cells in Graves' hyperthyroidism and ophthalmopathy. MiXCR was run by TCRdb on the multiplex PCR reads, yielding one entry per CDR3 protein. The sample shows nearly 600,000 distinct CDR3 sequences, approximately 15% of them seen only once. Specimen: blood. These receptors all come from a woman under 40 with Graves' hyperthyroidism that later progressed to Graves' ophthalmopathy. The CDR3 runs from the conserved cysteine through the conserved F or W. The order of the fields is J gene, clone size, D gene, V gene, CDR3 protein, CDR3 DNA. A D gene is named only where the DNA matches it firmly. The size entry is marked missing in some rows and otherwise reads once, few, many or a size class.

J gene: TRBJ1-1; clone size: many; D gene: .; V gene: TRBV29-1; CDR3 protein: CSVVGGSGNTEAFF; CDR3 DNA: TGCAGCGTTGTTGGGGGATCTGGAAACACTGAAGCTTTCTTT
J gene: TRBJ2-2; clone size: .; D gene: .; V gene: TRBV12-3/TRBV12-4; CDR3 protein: CASSDVPGELFF; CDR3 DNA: TGTGCCAGCAGTGATGTCCCCGGGGAGCTGTTTTTT
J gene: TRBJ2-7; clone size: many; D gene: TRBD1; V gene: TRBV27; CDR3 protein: CASGPGQGSHEQYF; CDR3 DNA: TGTGCCAGCGGCCCGGGACAGGGTTCCCACGAGCAGTACTTC
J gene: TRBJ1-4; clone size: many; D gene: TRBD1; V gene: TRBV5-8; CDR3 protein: CASSFAGGNEKLFF; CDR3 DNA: TGTGCCAGCAGCTTCGCAGGGGGTAATGAAAAACTGTTTTTT
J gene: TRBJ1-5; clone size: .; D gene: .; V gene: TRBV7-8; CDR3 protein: CASSLRVLDQPQHF; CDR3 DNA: TGTGCCAGCAGCTTAAGGGTCCTCGATCAGCCCCAGCATTTT
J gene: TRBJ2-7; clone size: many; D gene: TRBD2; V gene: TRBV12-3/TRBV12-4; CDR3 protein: CASTLSGRYEQYF; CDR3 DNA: TGTGCCAGCACTCTAAGCGGGAGGTACGAGCAGTACTTC
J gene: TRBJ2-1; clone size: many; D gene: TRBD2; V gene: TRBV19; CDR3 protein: CASSTSGTSAFNEQFF; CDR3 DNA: TGTGCCAGTAGTACCTCCGGGACTAGCGCCTTCAATGAGCAGTTCTTC
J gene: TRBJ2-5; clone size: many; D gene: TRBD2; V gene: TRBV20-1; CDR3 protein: CSARDQRREGRGVVETQYF; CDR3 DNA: TGCAGTGCTAGAGATCAGAGGCGGGAGGGCCGAGGGGTAGTAGAGACCCAGTACTTC
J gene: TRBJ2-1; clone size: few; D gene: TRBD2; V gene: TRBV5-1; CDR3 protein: CASSLAHGSSGITNEQFF; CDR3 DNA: TGCGCCAGCAGCTTGGCCCATGGTTCTAGCGGGATAACCAATGAGCAGTTCTTC
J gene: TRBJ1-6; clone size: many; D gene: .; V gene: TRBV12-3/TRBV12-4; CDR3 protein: CASSPRISYNSPLHF; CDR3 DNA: TGTGCCAGCAGTCCCAGAATCTCCTATAATTCACCCCTCCACTTT
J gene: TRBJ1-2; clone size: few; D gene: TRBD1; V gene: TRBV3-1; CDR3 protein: CASSHPGQGGRRGYTF; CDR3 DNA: TGTGCCAGCAGCCATCCGGGACAGGGGGGACGTCGTGGCTACACCTTC
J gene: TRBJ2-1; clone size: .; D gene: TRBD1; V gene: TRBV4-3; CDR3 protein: CAGSQGGQGNEQFF; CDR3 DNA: TGCGCCGGCAGCCAAGGGGGACAGGGGAATGAGCAGTTCTTC
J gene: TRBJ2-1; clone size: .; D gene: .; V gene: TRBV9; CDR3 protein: CASSPSTGTPDNEQFF; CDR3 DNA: TGTGCCAGCAGCCCCTCCACCGGGACTCCGGACAATGAGCAGTTCTTC
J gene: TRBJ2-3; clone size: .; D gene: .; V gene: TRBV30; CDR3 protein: CAWTPGSADTQYF; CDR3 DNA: TGTGCCTGGACGCCCGGGAGTGCAGATACGCAGTATTTT
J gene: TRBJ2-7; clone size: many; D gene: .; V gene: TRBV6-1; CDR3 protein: CASSGGPGQETWEQYF; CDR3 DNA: TGTGCCAGCAGTGGGGGCCCGGGACAAGAGACATGGGAGCAGTACTTC
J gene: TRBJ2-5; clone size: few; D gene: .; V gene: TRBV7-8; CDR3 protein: CASSLASTRSGLVTQYF; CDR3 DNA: TGTGCCAGCAGCTTAGCTAGTACCCGCTCGGGGTTGGTGACCCAGTACTTC
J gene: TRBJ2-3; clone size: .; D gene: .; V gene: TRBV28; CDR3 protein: CASRNGRSTDTQYF; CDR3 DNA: TGTGCCAGCAGGAACGGGCGGAGCACAGATACGCAGTATTTT
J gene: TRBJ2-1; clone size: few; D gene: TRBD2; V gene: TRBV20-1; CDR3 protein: CSAPLSGREYNEQFF; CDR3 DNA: TGCAGTGCTCCCCTTAGCGGGAGGGAGTACAATGAGCAGTTCTTC
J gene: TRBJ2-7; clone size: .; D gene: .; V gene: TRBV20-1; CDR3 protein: CSARGRDGAHEQYF; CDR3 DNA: TGCAGTGCTAGAGGTCGGGACGGGGCACACGAGCAGTACTTC
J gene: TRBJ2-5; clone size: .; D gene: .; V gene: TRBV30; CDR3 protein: CAWSVKGYGETQYF; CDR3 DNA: TGTGCCTGGAGTGTAAAGGGATACGGAGAGACCCAGTACTTC
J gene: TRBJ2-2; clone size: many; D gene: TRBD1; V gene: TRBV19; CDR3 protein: CASSTAQGSGELFF; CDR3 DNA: TGTGCCAGTAGTACCGCACAGGGGTCCGGGGAGCTGTTTTTT
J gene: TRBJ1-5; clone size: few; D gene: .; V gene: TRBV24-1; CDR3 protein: CATSDPALGGEPQHF; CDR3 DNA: TGTGCCACCAGTGACCCCGCACTGGGAGGGGAGCCCCAGCATTTT
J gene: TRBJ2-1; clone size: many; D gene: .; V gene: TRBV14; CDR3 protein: CASSQVHFYNEQFF; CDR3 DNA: TGTGCCAGCAGCCAAGTCCACTTCTACAATGAGCAGTTCTTC
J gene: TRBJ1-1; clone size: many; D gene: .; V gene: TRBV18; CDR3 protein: CASSTNRVNTEAFF; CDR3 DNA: TGTGCCAGCTCAACTAACAGGGTGAACACTGAAGCTTTCTTT
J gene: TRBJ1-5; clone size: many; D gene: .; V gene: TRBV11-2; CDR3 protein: CASSLRLGGDTPQHF; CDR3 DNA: TGTGCCAGCAGCTTACGTTTGGGCGGCGACACGCCCCAGCATTTT
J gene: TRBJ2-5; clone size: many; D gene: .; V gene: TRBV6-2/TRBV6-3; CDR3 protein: CASSYSSSGSAEETQYF; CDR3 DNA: TGTGCCAGCAGTTACTCCTCCTCAGGTTCAGCGGAAGAGACCCAGTACTTC
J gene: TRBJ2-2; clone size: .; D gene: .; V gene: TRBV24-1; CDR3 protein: CATSDQGTGELFF; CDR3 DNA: TGTGCCACCAGTGATCAGGGCACCGGGGAGCTGTTTTTT
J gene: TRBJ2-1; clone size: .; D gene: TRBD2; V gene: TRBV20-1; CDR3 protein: CSVPGLAGVASSYNEQFF; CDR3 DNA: TGCAGTGTACCGGGACTAGCGGGAGTGGCGAGCTCCTACAATGAGCAGTTCTTC
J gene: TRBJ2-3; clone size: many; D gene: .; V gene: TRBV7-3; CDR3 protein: CASSPLGVADTQYF; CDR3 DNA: TGTGCCAGCAGCCCCCTTGGAGTCGCGGATACGCAGTATTTT
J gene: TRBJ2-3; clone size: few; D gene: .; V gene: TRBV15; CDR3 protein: CATSRDHGSSTDTQYF; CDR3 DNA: TGTGCCACCAGCAGAGATCACGGTTCCTCCACAGATACGCAGTATTTT
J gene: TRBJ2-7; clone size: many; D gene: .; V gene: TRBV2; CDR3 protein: CASMNGQNPYEQYF; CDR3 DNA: TGTGCCAGCATGAATGGACAGAACCCCTACGAGCAGTACTTC
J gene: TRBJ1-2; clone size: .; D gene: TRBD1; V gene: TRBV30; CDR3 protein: CAWIKLGTGHGYTF; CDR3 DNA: TGTGCCTGGATCAAGCTCGGGACAGGGCATGGCTACACCTTC
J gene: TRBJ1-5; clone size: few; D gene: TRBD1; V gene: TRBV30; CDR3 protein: CAWSAGTGVSNQPQHF; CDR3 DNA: TGTGCCTGGAGTGCCGGGACAGGGGTAAGCAATCAGCCCCAGCATTTT
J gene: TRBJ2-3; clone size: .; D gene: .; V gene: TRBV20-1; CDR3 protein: CSARESGPGLMTTDTQYF; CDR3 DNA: TGCAGTGCTAGAGAGAGCGGTCCGGGACTGATGACGACAGATACGCAGTATTTT
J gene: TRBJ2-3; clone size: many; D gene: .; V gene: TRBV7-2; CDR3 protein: CASSLGPRSDTQYF; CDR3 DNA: TGTGCCAGCAGCTTAGGGCCTAGATCAGATACGCAGTATTTT
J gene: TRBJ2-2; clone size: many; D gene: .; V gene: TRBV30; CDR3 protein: CAWLSGVNTGELFF; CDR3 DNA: TGTGCCTGGCTTAGCGGTGTGAACACCGGGGAGCTGTTTTTT
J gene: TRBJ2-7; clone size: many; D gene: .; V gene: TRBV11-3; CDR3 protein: CASSPDQQLYEQYF; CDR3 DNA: TGTGCCAGCAGCCCCGATCAGCAGCTTTACGAGCAGTACTTC
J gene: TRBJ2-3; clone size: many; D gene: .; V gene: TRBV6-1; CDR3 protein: CASSFVGGAVNTQYF; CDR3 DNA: TGTGCCAGCAGTTTCGTGGGGGGGGCGGTGAATACGCAGTATTTT
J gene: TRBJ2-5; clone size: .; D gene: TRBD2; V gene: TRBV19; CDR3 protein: CASSRLAGEKTQYF; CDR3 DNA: TGTGCCAGTAGTCGACTAGCGGGAGAGAAGACCCAGTACTTC
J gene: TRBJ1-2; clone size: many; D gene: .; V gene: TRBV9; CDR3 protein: CASSPKMVRAGYTF; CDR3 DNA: TGTGCCAGCAGCCCCAAAATGGTTCGGGCTGGCTACACCTTC
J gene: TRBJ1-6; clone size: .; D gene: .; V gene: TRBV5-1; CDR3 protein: CASSLAGRERSPLHF; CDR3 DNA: TGCGCCAGCAGCTTGGCGGGCAGGGAGAGGTCACCCCTCCACTTT
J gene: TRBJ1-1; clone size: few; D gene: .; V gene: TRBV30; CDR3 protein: CAWNEDRNTEAFF; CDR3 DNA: TGTGCCTGGAACGAGGACAGGAACACTGAAGCTTTCTTT
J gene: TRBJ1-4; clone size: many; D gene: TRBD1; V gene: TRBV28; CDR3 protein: CASSLPTGVRNEKLFF; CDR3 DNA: TGTGCCAGCAGTTTACCAACAGGGGTACGAAATGAAAAACTGTTTTTT